This T cell receptor (beta chain) came from a study of T cell responses to AZD1222 COVID-19 vaccine. Study-level findings and limits: Every sample of the repertoires postdated the peak T cell response.

The V gene end was trimmed by 1 base and the J gene end by 6 bases; junction bases not matched to a gene: 2. CDR3 size: 14 residues. Per germline, CDR1 SGDLS and CDR2 YYNGEE. This clone occurred once. Its specificity is not known. Clones were read by immunoSEQ multiplex PCR, and TCRdb kept only the in-frame ones, dropping some. The profile shows around 140,000 clones, more than 85% of them singletons. The sample consisted of peripheral blood, taken on day 0 of MenACWY control vaccination. The sequence derives from an adult in good health. V usage is TRBV9 and J usage is TRBJ1-2; TRBD1 matches at 11 bases. The CDR3 protein is CASSVWTGGNGYTF. In nucleotides, the CDR3 is TGTGCCAGCAGCGTATGGACAGGGGGCAATGGCTACACCTTC.